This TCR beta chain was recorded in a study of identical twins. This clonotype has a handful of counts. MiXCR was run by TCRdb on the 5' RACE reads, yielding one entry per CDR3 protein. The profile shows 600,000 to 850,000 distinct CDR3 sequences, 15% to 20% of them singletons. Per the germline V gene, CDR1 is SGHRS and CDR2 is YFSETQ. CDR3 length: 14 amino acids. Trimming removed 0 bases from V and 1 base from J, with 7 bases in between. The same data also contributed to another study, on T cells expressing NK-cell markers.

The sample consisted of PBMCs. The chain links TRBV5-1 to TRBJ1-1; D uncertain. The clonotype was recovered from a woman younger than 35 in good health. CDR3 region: CASSLGSQNTEAFF. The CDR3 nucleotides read TGCGCCAGCAGCTTGGGCAGCCAGAACACTGAAGCTTTCTTT.